One TCR beta chain is described in this entry. What it recognizes is unknown. Aged about 6 to 95, donors were systemically healthy Caucasians from Russia. Isolated per sample were at least 6 million PBMCs. This CDR3 is built from 15 residues. CDR1 and CDR2 (germline): SGHRS, YFSETQ. Germline trimming cut 0 bases from V and 7 bases from J; bases unmatched to any gene: 9. This specimen belongs to a study of blood T cells in healthy people across ages. Sample-barcoded 5' priming and a J-beta primer mix drove a second PCR of roughly 6 to 12 cycles. All samples yielded 3 million or more CDR3-containing paired-end reads. TCRdb recomputed calls from the 5' RACE reads with MiXCR, one row per CDR3 protein. The repertoire consists of about 400,000 distinct CDR3 sequences, with more than 45% occurring once and the leading ten covering under 60%. Notes on the study in general: More naive CD4+ cells and higher diversity marked long-lived donors relative to aged donors.

The rearrangement links TRBV5-1 to TRBJ1-2; 7 bases fit TRBD1. The TCR originated in a man in his sixties in good health. The sample comprised blood. This CDR3 is CASSLGTGGEGGYTF. In DNA, the CDR3 is TGCGCCAGCAGCTTGGGGACAGGTGGTGAAGGTGGCTACACCTTC.